The rows below give T cell receptor beta chains drawn from one sample of a study of human T cells and chemical hapten exposure. Each CDR3 protein is one row after TCRdb ran MiXCR on the RACE reads. The sample lists about 69,000 distinct CDR3 sequences; around a third were seen once. Here the sequenced sample was whole blood, taken in connection with sensitization to the hapten diphenylcyclopropenone (DPC). The receptors were sampled from a man aged 35 to 55 with alopecia areata. Some clones in this sample may be carry-over from other donors' samples. CDR3s include the opening cysteine and the closing phenylalanine or tryptophan. The D gene is left open where the match is weak. A row's size may be missing; if present it is once, few, many or a size class.

TRBJ1-5 few NA TRBV12-3/TRBV12-4 CASTDGLGYNQPQHF TGTGCCAGCACTGATGGTTTGGGGTACAATCAGCCCCAGCATTTT
TRBJ2-3 NA TRBD2 TRBV5-1 CASSLTGGRDTQYF TGCGCCAGCAGCTTGACGGGAGGGCGGGATACGCAGTATTTT
TRBJ2-3 few TRBD2 TRBV6-5 CASREIAGAADTQYF TGTGCCAGCCGAGAGATAGCGGGAGCGGCAGATACGCAGTATTTT
TRBJ1-4 NA TRBD1 TRBV20-1 CSARKDRVGGELFF TGCAGTGCTCGAAAGGACAGGGTTGGAGGGGAACTGTTTTTT
TRBJ1-1 NA NA TRBV4-3 CASSQDYRPDVAFF TGCGCCAGCAGCCAAGATTATAGGCCGGACGTGGCTTTCTTT
TRBJ1-4 NA NA TRBV6-5 CASSYSGVGNEKLFF TGTGCCAGCAGTTACTCCGGGGTCGGAAATGAAAAACTGTTTTTT
TRBJ2-2 few NA TRBV12-3/TRBV12-4 CASRETNTGELFF TGTGCCAGCAGGGAGACGAACACCGGGGAGCTGTTTTTT
TRBJ2-2 NA TRBD1 TRBV19 CASSIYWDREGAGELFF TGTGCCAGTAGTATTTACTGGGACAGGGAAGGAGCCGGGGAGCTGTTTTTT
TRBJ2-1 many NA TRBV6-5 CASSYSGERPYNEQFF TGTGCCAGCAGTTACTCAGGGGAACGGCCCTACAATGAGCAGTTCTTC
TRBJ2-3 NA NA TRBV20-1 CSAPEWLTSTDTQYF TGCAGTGCTCCCGAGTGGCTAACTAGCACAGATACGCAGTATTTT
TRBJ1-1 NA NA TRBV7-8 CASSVERANTEAFF TGTGCCAGCAGCGTAGAAAGAGCGAACACTGAAGCTTTCTTT
TRBJ2-5 few NA TRBV20-1 CSARDSGSPYETQYF TGCAGTGCTAGAGATTCCGGGTCCCCGTACGAGACCCAGTACTTC
TRBJ2-3 few NA TRBV19 CASNGLGATTDTQYF TGTGCCAGTAATGGCCTTGGGGCTACCACAGATACGCAGTATTTT
TRBJ2-1 NA TRBD2 TRBV7-9 CASSLEGLAGSYNEQFF TGTGCCAGCAGCTTAGAGGGTCTAGCGGGATCCTACAATGAGCAGTTCTTC
TRBJ1-1 many NA TRBV7-9 CASSLDAEAFF TGTGCCAGCAGTCTAGATGCTGAAGCTTTCTTT
TRBJ2-5 NA NA TRBV12-5 CASGLGPGTQYF TGTGCTAGTGGTTTGGGCCCGGGGACCCAGTACTTC
TRBJ2-3 few TRBD2 TRBV29-1 CSVEDRGRADTQYF TGCAGCGTTGAAGATCGAGGGAGGGCAGATACGCAGTATTTT
TRBJ2-1 once TRBD2 TRBV28 CASSYIAGNPNEQFF TGTGCCAGCAGTTACATAGCGGGGAACCCCAATGAGCAGTTCTTC
TRBJ1-4 few NA TRBV20-1 CSASREDTEKLFF TGCAGTGCTAGTAGGGAGGACACTGAAAAACTGTTTTTT
TRBJ1-1 NA NA TRBV3-1 CASRPQHMNTEAFF TGTGCCAGCCGCCCGCAGCACATGAACACTGAAGCTTTCTTT
TRBJ1-3 NA TRBD1 TRBV28 CASEGQGPSGNTIYF TGTGCCTCTGAGGGACAGGGGCCCTCTGGAAACACCATATATTTT
TRBJ2-6 NA NA TRBV20-1 CSARAGSSGANVLTF TGCAGTGCTAGAGCAGGGTCCTCTGGGGCCAACGTCCTGACTTTC
TRBJ2-1 few NA TRBV6-5 CATSLGMAYNEQFF TGTGCCACCTCCCTTGGAATGGCCTACAATGAGCAGTTCTTC
TRBJ1-1 NA TRBD1 TRBV2 CASSVQDRGLEAFF TGTGCCAGCAGTGTCCAGGACAGGGGGCTCGAAGCTTTCTTT
TRBJ2-2 NA NA TRBV12-3/TRBV12-4 CASSFLPAGTGELFF TGTGCCAGCAGTTTTCTCCCGGCGGGAACCGGGGAGCTGTTTTTT
TRBJ1-5 NA NA TRBV12-3/TRBV12-4 CASSFSSSNQPQHF TGTGCCAGCAGTTTTTCCTCTTCCAATCAGCCCCAGCATTTT
TRBJ2-2 once NA TRBV18 CASSPVGGGGELFF TGTGCCAGCTCACCAGTGGGAGGAGGCGGGGAGCTGTTTTTT
TRBJ2-4 few NA TRBV7-2 CASSQGQLNIQYF TGTGCCAGCAGCCAAGGACAGTTAAACATTCAGTACTTC
TRBJ2-1 few NA TRBV25-1 CASSDGGISYNEQFF TGTGCCAGCAGTGACGGCGGGATCTCCTACAATGAGCAGTTCTTC
TRBJ2-4 NA NA TRBV3-1 CASSQSRGANIQYF TGTGCCAGCAGCCAAAGTCGCGGGGCCAACATTCAGTACTTC
TRBJ2-1 NA NA TRBV24-1 CATSDYRDHEQFF TGTGCCACCAGTGACTACAGGGACCATGAGCAGTTCTTC
TRBJ2-7 few TRBD1 TRBV12-3/TRBV12-4 CASSPFRGTGGEQYF TGTGCCAGCAGCCCTTTTCGCGGGACAGGGGGCGAGCAGTACTTC
TRBJ1-1 few NA TRBV13 CASSLGETGSFF TGTGCCAGCAGCTTGGGGGAGACGGGGTCTTTCTTT